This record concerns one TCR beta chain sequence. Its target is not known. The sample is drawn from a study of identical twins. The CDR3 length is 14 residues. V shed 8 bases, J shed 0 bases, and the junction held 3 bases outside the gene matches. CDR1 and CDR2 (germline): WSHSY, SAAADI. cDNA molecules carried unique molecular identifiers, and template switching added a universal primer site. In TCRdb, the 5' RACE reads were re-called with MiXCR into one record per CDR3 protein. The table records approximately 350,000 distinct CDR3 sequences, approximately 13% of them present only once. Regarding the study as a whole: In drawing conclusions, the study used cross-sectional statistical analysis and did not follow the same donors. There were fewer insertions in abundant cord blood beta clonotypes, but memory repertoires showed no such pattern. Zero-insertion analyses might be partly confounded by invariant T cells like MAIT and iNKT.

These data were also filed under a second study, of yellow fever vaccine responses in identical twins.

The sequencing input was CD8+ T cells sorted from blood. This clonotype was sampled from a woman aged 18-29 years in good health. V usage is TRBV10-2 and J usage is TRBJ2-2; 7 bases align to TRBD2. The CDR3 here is CASGGGANTGELFF. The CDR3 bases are TGCGCCAGCGGGGGGGGGGCGAACACCGGGGAGCTGTTTTTT.